A selection of T cell receptor beta chains follows, all from one sample in a study of cytomegalovirus exposure and HLA in healthy donors. TCRdb's copy holds only in-frame clones and misses some; the assay was immunoSEQ multiplex PCR. Of about 160,000 clones in the sample, around 82% were seen once. Sequencing was performed on PBMCs. These receptors came from a man aged 25-45 years in good health and CMV-seropositive. Each CDR3 is given without its conserved first and last residue. Expanded clones are given a class, and other clones once, few, many or no size at all.

CDR3 protein	clone size	V gene	J gene
ATSRVPTGNQPQH	.	TRBV15	TRBJ1-5
ASSHLTGANYGYT	.	TRBV14	TRBJ1-2
ASSVSTGVNPNEKLF	.	TRBV9	TRBJ1-4
ASSLEASGSSYEQY	.	TRBV7-9	TRBJ2-7
ASSDSGSGTQY	few	TRBV28	TRBJ2-5
ASRYDRESEQY	.	TRBV7-9	TRBJ2-7
ASTTRLAGGGYQETQY	.	TRBV5-4	TRBJ2-5
ASSAQGERYGYT	once	TRBV5-1	TRBJ1-2
ASSFRTGPPLH	few	TRBV27	TRBJ1-6
ASSQMGQGALKAGANVLT	.	TRBV7-8	TRBJ2-6
ASRTLLAGGFSDTQY	.	TRBV2	TRBJ2-3
ASGGRPGSYGYT	.	TRBV4-1	TRBJ1-2
ASSWTEYGYT	.	TRBV28	TRBJ1-2
ASSTLDRVHEQY	.	TRBV19	TRBJ2-7
ASSLLDSSYGYT	few	TRBV5-1	TRBJ1-2
ASRGGTPRDTQY	.	TRBV6-6	TRBJ2-3
ASSPPGQGGHEQY	.	TRBV11-1	TRBJ2-7
ASSQEGGSSQPQH	.	TRBV4-1	TRBJ1-5
ASRRTGNTGELF	.	TRBV19	TRBJ2-2
ASSEGQGNHQPQH	few	TRBV2	TRBJ1-5
ASSRQGPGNTIY	.	TRBV27	TRBJ1-3
ATTAGPSYEQY	.	TRBV28	TRBJ2-7
ASSLDSPEVDTQY	.	TRBV5-1	TRBJ2-3
ASSKVGQGRGNIQY	.	TRBV21-1	TRBJ2-4
ASSLFSDRLSTGELF	.	TRBV27	TRBJ2-2
ASSQDGQGTDTQY	.	TRBV4-3	TRBJ2-3
ASSLRGLETQY	.	TRBV6-6	TRBJ2-5
ASSLVPGQGSATEAF	.	TRBV18	TRBJ1-1
ASSFGTGVSYEQY	.	TRBV7-9	TRBJ2-7
ASSDIDRGHL	once	TRBV6-1	TRBJ1-2
ASSRPPGGGGYT	.	TRBV7-9	TRBJ1-2
ASSPTSGGETQY	.	TRBV7-7	TRBJ2-5
ASSRGQKGSEAF	.	TRBV19	TRBJ1-1
ASSPMGQAATEAF	many	TRBV14	TRBJ1-1
ASAGVYGNQPQH	.	TRBV19	TRBJ1-5
ASSPKGQGIMYQETQY	.	TRBV5-5	TRBJ2-5
ASSLGDSSGNTIY	.	TRBV5-5	TRBJ1-3
ASSSRLGTKKADTQY	.	TRBV7-8	TRBJ2-3
ASSFGVTSGYT	.	TRBV5-6	TRBJ1-2
ASSVRGSTGEQF	few	TRBV19	TRBJ2-1
ASSSDRKGANYGYT	.	TRBV25-1	TRBJ1-2
ASSERSGTGRAYEQY	.	TRBV2	TRBJ2-7
ASREQGAGNEQF	once	TRBV2	TRBJ2-1
ASHGLAGGPNTGELF	.	TRBV27	TRBJ2-2
ASSDPATGKYYEQY	.	TRBV6-4	TRBJ2-7
ASSQATSWEGRSGNTIY	.	TRBV4-1	TRBJ1-3
ASSLEPGQGASDYGYT	.	TRBV11-2	TRBJ1-2
ASSSAGRAHDSPLH	.	TRBV28	TRBJ1-6
ASSPGTGNTEAF	.	TRBV19	TRBJ1-1